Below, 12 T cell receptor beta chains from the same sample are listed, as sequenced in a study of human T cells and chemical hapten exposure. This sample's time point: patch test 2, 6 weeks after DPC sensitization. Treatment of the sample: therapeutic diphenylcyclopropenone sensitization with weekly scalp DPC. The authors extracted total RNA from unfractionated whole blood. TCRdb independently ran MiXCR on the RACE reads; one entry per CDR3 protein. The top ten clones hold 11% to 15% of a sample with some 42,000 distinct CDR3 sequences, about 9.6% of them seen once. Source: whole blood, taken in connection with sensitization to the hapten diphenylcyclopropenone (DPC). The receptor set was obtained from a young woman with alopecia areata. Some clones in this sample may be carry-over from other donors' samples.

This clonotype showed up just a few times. CDR3 residues: CASSFGGSSYEQYF. The CDR3, as DNA: TGTGCCAGCAGTTTCGGGGGAAGCTCCTACGAGCAGTACTTC. This chain joins TRBV28 and TRBJ2-7, with TRBD2 as a possible D gene (6 bases). V lost 3 bases to trimming and J lost 0 bases, with 9 bases between them. Germline assignment: CDR1 MDHEN and CDR2 SYDVKM. This CDR3 contains 14 residues.

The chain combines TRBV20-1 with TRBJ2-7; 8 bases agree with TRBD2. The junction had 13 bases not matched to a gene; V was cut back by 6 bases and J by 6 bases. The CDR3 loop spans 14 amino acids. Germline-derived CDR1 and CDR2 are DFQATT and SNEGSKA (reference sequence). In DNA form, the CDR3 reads TGCAGTGCCCCACTAGCGGCGACGTTCGGCGAGCAGTACTTC. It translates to CSAPLAATFGEQYF.

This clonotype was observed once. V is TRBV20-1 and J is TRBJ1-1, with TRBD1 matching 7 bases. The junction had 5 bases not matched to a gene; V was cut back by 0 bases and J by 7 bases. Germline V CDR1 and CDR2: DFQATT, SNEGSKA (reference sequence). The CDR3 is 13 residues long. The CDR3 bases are TGCAGTGCTAGAGATCGGGACAGCCGTGAAGCTTTCTTT. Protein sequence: CSARDRDSREAFF.

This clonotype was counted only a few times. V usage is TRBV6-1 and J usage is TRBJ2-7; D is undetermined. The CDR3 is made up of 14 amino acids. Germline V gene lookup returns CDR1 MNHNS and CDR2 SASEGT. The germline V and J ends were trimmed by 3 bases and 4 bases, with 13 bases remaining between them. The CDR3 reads CASSESGLPYEQYF. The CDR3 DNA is TGTGCCAGCAGTGAGTCAGGTCTACCGTACGAGCAGTACTTC.

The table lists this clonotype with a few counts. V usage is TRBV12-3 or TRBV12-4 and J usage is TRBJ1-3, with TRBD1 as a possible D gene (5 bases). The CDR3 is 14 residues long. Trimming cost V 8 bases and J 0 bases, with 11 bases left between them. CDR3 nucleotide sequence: TGTGCCAGCTGGGGGGGGGGCTCTGGAAACACCATATATTTT. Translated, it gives CASWGGGSGNTIYF.

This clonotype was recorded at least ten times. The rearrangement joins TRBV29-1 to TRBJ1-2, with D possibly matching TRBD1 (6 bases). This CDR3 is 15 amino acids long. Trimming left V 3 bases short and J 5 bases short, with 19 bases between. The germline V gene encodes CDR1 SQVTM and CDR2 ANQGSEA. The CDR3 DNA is TGCAGCGTTGAGAGGGGGTCGTCCCCAGGTTATGGCTACACCTTC. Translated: CSVERGSSPGYGYTF.

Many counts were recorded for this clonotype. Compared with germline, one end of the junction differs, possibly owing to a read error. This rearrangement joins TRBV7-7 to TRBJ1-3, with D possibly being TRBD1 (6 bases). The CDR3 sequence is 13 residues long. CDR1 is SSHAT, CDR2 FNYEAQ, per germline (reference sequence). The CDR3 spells CASSLDSGNTIYF. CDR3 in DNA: TGTGCTAGCAGCCTGGACAGTGGAAACACCATATATTTT.

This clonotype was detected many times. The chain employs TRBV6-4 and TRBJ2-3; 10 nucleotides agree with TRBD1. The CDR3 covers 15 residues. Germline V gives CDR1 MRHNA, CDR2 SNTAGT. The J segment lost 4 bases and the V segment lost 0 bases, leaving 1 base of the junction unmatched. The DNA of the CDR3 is TGTGCCAGCAGTGACTCGACAGGGGGCGCAGATACGCAGTATTTT. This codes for CASSDSTGGADTQYF.

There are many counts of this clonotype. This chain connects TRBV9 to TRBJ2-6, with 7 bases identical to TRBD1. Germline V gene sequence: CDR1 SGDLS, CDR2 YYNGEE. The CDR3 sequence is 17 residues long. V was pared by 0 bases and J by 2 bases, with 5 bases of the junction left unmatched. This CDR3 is CASSVGPDRAGANVLTF. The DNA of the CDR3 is TGTGCCAGCAGCGTAGGGCCTGACAGGGCTGGGGCCAACGTCCTGACTTTC.

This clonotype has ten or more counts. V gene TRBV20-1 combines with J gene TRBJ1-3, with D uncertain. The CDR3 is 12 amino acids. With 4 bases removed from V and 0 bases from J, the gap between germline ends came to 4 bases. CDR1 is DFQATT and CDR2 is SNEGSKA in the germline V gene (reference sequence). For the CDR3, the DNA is TGCAGTGCTACAAGCTCTGGAAACACCATATATTTT. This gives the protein CSATSSGNTIYF.

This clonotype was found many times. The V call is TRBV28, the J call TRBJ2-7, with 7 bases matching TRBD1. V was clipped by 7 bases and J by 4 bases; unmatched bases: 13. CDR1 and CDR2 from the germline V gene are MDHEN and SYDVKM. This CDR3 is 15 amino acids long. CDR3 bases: TGTGCCAGCAATGAGGGAAGGGGGCCTATATACGAGCAGTACTTC. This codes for CASNEGRGPIYEQYF.

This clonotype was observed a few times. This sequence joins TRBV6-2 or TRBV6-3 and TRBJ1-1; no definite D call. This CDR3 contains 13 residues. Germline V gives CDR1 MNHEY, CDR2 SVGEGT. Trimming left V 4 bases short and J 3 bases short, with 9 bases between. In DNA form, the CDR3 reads TGTGCCAGCAGTTCCCATTCCGACACTGAAGCTTTCTTT. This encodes CASSSHSDTEAFF.